The 15 T cell receptor beta chains reported below all come from one sample, sequenced in a study of blood T cell repertoires in COVID-19. Clones were sequenced by immunoSEQ multiplex PCR, and TCRdb holds only the in-frame ones, with some missing. The sample includes roughly 180,000 clones, approximately 82% of them seen just once. Sequencing was carried out using PBMCs or T cells enriched from blood (not recorded which). These receptor sequences come from a man aged 60 to 69 who had recovered from COVID-19.

This clone was detected only a few times. In the same sample, other DNA sequences code for this CDR3. The chain carries TRBV27 and TRBJ1-1; D is ambiguous. Germline V lookup: CDR1 MNHEY, CDR2 SMNVEV (reference sequence). Trimming cost V 6 bases and J 5 bases, with 10 bases left between them. CDR3 length equals 12 residues. Here the CDR3 reads CASSIRGTEAFF. CDR3 sequence (DNA): TGTGCCAGCAGCATCCGGGGAACTGAAGCTTTCTTT.

A few counts support this clone. Other nucleotide sequences from this sample produce the same CDR3. The V and J genes are TRBV7-3 and TRBJ2-3, with 7 positions matching TRBD2. The CDR3 length is 15 residues. Germline CDR1 is SGHTA and CDR2 is FQGTGA. V shed 2 bases, J shed 1 base, and the junction held 3 bases outside the gene matches. CDR3 protein: CASSLGAGGTDTQYF. Written as DNA, the CDR3 is TGTGCCAGCAGCTTAGGTGCGGGAGGCACAGATACGCAGTATTTT.

The chain recombines TRBV7-8 with TRBJ2-3, with 7 bases matching TRBD2. The CDR3 is 15 amino acids. V gave up 2 bases and J gave up 3 bases; unmatched junction bases: 5. Germline CDR1 is SGHVS and CDR2 is FQNEAQ. The CDR3 DNA reads TGTGCCAGCAGCTTACAGTGGGGGGGGACAGATACGCAGTATTTT. This gives the protein CASSLQWGGTDTQYF.

The rearrangement links TRBV30 to TRBJ1-6, with TRBD1 matching over 9 bases. CDR1 is GTSNPN, CDR2 SVGIG, per germline (reference sequence). The CDR3 runs 14 residues. Unmatched junction bases numbered 2, after V lost 1 base and J lost 7 bases. CDR3 in DNA: TGTGCCTGGAGTGGGGGACAGGGAAATTCACCCCTCCACTTT. Translating gives CAWSGGQGNSPLHF.

The chain recombines TRBV24-1 with TRBJ1-4, with D perhaps matching TRBD1 (6 bases). Trimming pared 10 bases from V and 6 bases from J, leaving 8 bases between. Germline-derived CDR1 and CDR2 are KGHDR and SFDVKD. The CDR3 consists of 11 residues. CDR3 loop: CATGGDEKLFF. The CDR3 DNA follows: TGTGCCACAGGGGGAGATGAAAAACTGTTTTTT.

V is TRBV12-5 and J is TRBJ2-3; 8 bases are shared with TRBD1. The CDR3 has 14 residues. V lost 8 bases and J lost 6; bases outside the gene matches: 10. Germline loops: CDR1 LGHNT, CDR2 FRNRAP. CDR3 in DNA: TGTGCTAGTACCCCGCAGGGGGCGTACGATACGCAGTATTTT. Amino acids: CASTPQGAYDTQYF. Filled out from reference TRBV12-5 and TRBJ2-3, the complete variable domain reads DARVTQTPRHKVTEMGQEVTMRCQPILGHNTVFWYRQTMMQGLELLAYFRNRAPLDDSGMPKDRFSAEMPDATLATLKIQPSEPRDSAVYFCASTPQGAYDTQYFGPGTRLTVL.

The chain recombines TRBV7-8 with TRBJ2-1; a possible D gene is TRBD1 (6 bases). This CDR3 is built from 13 residues. Per the germline V gene, CDR1 is SGHVS and CDR2 is FQNEAQ. With 1 base removed from V and 7 bases from J, the gap between germline ends came to 8 bases. The DNA of the CDR3 is TGTGCCAGCAGCTTAGGCCAGGGGAATGAGCAGTTCTTC. Residues: CASSLGQGNEQFF.

The rearrangement uses TRBV2 and TRBJ2-3; possibly TRBD2 for D (6 bases). With 4 bases removed from V and 1 base from J, the gap between germline ends came to 12 bases. Germline loops: CDR1 SNHLY, CDR2 FYNNEI. The CDR3 covers 15 residues. The CDR3 is CASSALSSGTDTQYF. CDR3 sequence (DNA): TGTGCCAGCAGTGCCCTTTCTAGCGGCACAGATACGCAGTATTTT.

Only one count was recorded for this clone. V and J are TRBV18 and TRBJ1-2; a weak D match, TRBD1 (5 bases). Germline CDR1 and CDR2: KGHSH and LQKENI. The CDR3 has 14 residues. V gave up 1 base and J gave up 4 bases, with 10 bases separating them. The CDR3 protein is CASSPQGPIYGYTF. In DNA form, the CDR3 reads TGTGCCAGCTCACCACAGGGGCCGATCTATGGCTACACCTTC.

The genes are TRBV19 and TRBJ1-5, with D unclear. Deletions cut 3 bases from V and 3 bases from J, with 18 bases between. Per the germline V gene, CDR1 is LNHDA and CDR2 is SQIVND (reference sequence). The CDR3 contains 17 residues. The CDR3 loop is CASSIYGFSGNNQPQHF. CDR3 in DNA: TGTGCCAGTAGTATCTATGGGTTTTCGGGGAACAATCAGCCCCAGCATTTT.

The V gene is TRBV5-1, the J gene TRBJ1-5, with 8 bases identical to TRBD1. The V gene end was trimmed by 4 bases and the J gene end by 5 bases; junction bases not matched to a gene: 2. This CDR3 region has 13 residues. The germline CDR1 and CDR2 sequences are SGHRS and YFSETQ. CDR3 sequence: CASSLDRDQPQHF. The CDR3 DNA reads TGCGCCAGCAGCCTGGACAGGGATCAGCCCCAGCATTTT.

This clone was counted a few times. V usage is TRBV7-9 and J usage is TRBJ1-3; a possible D gene is TRBD1 (5 bases). Trimming shortened V by 2 bases and J by 8 bases, and 7 bases separated the two germline ends. The CDR3 is made up of 12 amino acids. Germline V CDR1 and CDR2: SEHNR, FQNEAQ (reference sequence). CDR3 coding DNA: TGTGCCAGCAGCTTAACACAGGACACCATATATTTT. Its protein product is CASSLTQDTIYF.

The sample holds a few counts of this clone. The chain combines TRBV10-1 with TRBJ1-3, with D hard to call. V lost 6 bases and J 0 bases, leaving 18 bases between the germline ends. This CDR3 comprises 17 residues. Germline CDR1 and CDR2: WNHNN and SYGVQD (reference sequence). The CDR3 DNA reads as TGCGCCAGCAGGCGGCGGCCGAATATCCACTCTGGAAACACCATATATTTT. Protein product: CASRRRPNIHSGNTIYF.

The chain links TRBV3-1 (or the pseudogene TRBV3-2) to TRBJ1-6; D gene unclear. The CDR3 runs to 15 residues. Germline CDR1 is LGHDT and CDR2 is YNNKEL (reference sequence). V lost 2 bases, J lost 13 bases, and 18 bases lay in between. This CDR3 is CASSQRRTYPPPLHF. The CDR3 bases are TGTGCCAGCAGCCAAAGGAGAACTTATCCACCGCCCCTCCACTTT.

The chain joins TRBV19 to TRBJ2-7, with 13 bases matching TRBD2. CDR3 length: 18 amino acids. V lost 8 bases to trimming and J lost 2 bases; unmatched junction nucleotides: 15. The germline gives CDR1 LNHDA, CDR2 SQIVND (reference sequence). The CDR3 loop is CASSGNSGLAGETYEQYF. CDR3 nucleotides: TGTGCCAGTTCCGGGAATAGTGGACTAGCGGGAGAGACCTACGAGCAGTACTTC.